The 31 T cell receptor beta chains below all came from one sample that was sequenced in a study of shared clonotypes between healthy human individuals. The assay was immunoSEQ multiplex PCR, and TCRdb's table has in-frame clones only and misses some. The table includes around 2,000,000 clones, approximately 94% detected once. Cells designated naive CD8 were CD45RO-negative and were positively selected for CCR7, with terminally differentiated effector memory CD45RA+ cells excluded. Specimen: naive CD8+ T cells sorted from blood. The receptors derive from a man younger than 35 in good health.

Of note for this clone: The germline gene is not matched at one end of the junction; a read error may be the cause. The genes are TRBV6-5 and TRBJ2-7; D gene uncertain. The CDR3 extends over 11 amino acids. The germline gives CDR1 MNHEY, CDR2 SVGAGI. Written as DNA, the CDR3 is TGTGCCAGCAGTTACTCGTTACTGCAAACCTTC. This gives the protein CASSYSLLQTF.

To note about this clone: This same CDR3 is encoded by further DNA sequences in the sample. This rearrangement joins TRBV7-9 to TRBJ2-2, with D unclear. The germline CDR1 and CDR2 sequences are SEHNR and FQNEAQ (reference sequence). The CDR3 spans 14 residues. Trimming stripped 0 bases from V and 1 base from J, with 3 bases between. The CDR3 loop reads CASSLALNTGELFF. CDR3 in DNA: TGTGCCAGCAGCTTAGCCCTGAACACCGGGGAGCTGTTTTTT.

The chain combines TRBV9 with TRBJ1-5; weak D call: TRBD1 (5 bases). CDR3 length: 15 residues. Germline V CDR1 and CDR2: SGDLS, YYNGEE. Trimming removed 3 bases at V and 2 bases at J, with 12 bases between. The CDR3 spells CASSAEGNGNQPQHF. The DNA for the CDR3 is TGTGCCAGCAGCGCCGAGGGGAATGGCAATCAGCCCCAGCATTTT.

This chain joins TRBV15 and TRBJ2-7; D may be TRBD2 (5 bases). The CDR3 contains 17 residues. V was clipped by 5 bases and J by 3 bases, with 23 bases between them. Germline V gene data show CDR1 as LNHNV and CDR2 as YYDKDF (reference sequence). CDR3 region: CATSERAPTWENYEQYF. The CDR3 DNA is TGTGCCACCAGCGAGAGGGCCCCGACATGGGAAAACTACGAGCAGTACTTC. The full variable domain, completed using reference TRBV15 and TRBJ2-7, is DAMVIQNPRYQVTQFGKPVTLSCSQTLNHNVMYWYQQKSSQAPKLLFHYYDKDFNNEADTPDNFQSRRPNTSFCFLDIRSPGLGDTAMYLCATSERAPTWENYEQYFGPGTRLTVT.

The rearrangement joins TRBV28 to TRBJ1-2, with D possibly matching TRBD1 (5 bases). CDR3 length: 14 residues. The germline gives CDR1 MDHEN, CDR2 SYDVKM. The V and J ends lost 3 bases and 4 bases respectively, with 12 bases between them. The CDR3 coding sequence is TGTGCCAGCAGTTTTGGCAGGGATGGCTATGGCTACACCTTC. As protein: CASSFGRDGYGYTF.

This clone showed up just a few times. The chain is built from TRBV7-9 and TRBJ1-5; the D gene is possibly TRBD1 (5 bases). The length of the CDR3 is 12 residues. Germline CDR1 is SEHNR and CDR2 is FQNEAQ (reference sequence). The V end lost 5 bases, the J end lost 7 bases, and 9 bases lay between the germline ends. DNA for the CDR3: TGTGCCAGCAGCCCCGGGACCCAGCCCCAGCATTTT. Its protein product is CASSPGTQPQHF.

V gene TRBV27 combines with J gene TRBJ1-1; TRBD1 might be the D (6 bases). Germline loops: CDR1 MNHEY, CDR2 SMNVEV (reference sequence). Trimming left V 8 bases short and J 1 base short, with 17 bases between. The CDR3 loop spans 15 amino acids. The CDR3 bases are TGTGCCAGCCGCAACCTCAGGGGAGGGAACACTGAAGCTTTCTTT. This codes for CASRNLRGGNTEAFF.

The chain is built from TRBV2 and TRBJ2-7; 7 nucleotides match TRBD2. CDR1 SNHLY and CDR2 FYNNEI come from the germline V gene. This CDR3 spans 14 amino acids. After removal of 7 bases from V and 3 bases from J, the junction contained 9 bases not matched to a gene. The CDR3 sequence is CASNTGGTSYEQYF. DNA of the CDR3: TGTGCCAGCAATACGGGAGGTACGAGCTACGAGCAGTACTTC. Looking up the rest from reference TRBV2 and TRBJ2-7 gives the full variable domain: EPEVTQTPSHQVTQMGQEVILRCVPISNHLYFYWYRQILGQKVEFLVSFYNNEISEKSEIFDDQFSVERPDGSNFTLKIRSTKLEDSAMYFCASNTGGTSYEQYFGPGTRLTVT.

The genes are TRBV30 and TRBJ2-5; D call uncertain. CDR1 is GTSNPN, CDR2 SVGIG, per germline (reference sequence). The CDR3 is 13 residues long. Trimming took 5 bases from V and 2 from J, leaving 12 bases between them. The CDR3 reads CAWAIVGQETQYF. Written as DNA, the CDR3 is TGTGCCTGGGCGATTGTAGGGCAAGAGACCCAGTACTTC. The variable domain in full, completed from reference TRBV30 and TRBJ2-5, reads SQTIHQWPATLVQPVGSPLSLECTVEGTSNPNLYWYRQAAGRGLQLLFYSVGIGQISSEVPQNLSASRPQDRQFILSSKKLLLSDSGFYLCAWAIVGQETQYFGPGTRLLVL.

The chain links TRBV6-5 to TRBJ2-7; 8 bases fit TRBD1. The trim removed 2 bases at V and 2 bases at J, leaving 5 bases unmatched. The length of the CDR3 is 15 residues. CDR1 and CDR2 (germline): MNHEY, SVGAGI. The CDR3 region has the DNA TGTGCCAGCAGTTACGGGACAGGCCCTACCTACGAGCAGTACTTC. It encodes CASSYGTGPTYEQYF.

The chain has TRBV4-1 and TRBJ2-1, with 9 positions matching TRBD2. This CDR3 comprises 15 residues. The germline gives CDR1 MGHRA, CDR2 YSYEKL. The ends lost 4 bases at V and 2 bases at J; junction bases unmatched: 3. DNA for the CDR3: TGCGCCAGCAGCCCAGTAGCGGGAGCCTACAATGAGCAGTTCTTC. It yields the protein CASSPVAGAYNEQFF.

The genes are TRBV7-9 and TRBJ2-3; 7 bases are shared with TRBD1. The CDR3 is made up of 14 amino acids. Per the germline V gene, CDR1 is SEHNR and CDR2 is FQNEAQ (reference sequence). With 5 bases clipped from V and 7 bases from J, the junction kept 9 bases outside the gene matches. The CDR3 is CASSPETGPNTQYF. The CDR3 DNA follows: TGTGCCAGCAGCCCGGAGACAGGGCCGAATACGCAGTATTTT.

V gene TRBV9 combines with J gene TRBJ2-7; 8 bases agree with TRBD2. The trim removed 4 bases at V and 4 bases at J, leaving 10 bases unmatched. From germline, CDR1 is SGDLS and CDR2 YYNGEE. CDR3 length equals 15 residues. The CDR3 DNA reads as TGTGCCAGCAGCTTAAGCGGGGGACCTTCGTACGAGCAGTACTTC. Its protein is CASSLSGGPSYEQYF.

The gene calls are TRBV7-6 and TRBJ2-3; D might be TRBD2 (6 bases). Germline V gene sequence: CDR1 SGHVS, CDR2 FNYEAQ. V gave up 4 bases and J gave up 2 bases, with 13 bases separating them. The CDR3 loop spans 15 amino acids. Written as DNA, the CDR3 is TGTGCCAGCAGCTCGGGAGTAACGGACACAGATACGCAGTATTTT. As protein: CASSSGVTDTDTQYF.

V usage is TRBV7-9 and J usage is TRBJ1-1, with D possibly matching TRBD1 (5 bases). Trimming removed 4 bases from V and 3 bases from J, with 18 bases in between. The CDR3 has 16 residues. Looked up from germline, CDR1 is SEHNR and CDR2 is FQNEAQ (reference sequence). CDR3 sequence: CASSSTDLGLYTEAFF. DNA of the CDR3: TGTGCCAGCAGCTCGACAGATTTGGGCCTGTACACTGAAGCTTTCTTT.

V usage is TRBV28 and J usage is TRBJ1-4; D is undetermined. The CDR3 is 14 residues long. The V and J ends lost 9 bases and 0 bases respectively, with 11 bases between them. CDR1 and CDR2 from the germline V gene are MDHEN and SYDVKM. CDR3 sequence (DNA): TGTGCCAGTTCAGGCCCTGCAACTAATGAAAAACTGTTTTTT. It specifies CASSGPATNEKLFF.

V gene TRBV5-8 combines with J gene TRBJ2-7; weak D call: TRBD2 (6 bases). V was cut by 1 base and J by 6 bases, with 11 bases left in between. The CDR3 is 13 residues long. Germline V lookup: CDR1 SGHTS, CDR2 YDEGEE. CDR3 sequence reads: CASSLSGGVEQYF. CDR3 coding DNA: TGTGCCAGCAGCTTGTCTGGAGGGGTCGAGCAGTACTTC.

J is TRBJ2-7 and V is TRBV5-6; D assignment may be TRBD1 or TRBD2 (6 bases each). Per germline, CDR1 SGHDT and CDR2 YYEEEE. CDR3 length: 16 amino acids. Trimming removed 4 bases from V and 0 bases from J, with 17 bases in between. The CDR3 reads CASSGPRDTYSYEQYF. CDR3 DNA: TGTGCCAGCAGCGGCCCGCGGGACACCTACTCCTACGAGCAGTACTTC.

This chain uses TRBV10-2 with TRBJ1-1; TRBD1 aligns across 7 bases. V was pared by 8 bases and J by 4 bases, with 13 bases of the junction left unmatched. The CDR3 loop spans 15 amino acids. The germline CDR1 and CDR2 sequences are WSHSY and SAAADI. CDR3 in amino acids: CASFPGQTSSTEAFF. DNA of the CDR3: TGCGCCAGCTTTCCGGGACAGACTTCGAGCACTGAAGCTTTCTTT.

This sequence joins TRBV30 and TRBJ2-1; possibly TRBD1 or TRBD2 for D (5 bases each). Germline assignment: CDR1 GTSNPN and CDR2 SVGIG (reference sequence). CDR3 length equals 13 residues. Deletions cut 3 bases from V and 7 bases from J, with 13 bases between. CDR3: CAWRGTAPNEQFF. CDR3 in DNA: TGTGCCTGGAGAGGGACGGCCCCGAATGAGCAGTTCTTC.

The CDR3 is CASRSAGTGYYEQYF. The CDR3 DNA reads as TGCGCCAGCAGGTCTGCCGGGACAGGGTACTACGAGCAGTACTTC. The chain carries TRBV10-2 and TRBJ2-7; 9 positions agree with TRBD1. CDR1 and CDR2 from the germline V gene are WSHSY and SAAADI. The J segment lost 3 bases and the V segment lost 6 bases, leaving 9 bases of the junction unmatched. The CDR3 is 15 amino acids.

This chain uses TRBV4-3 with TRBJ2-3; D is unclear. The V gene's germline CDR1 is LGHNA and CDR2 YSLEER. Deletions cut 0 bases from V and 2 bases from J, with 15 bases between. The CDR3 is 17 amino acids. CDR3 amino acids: CASSQDAYSPSTDTQYF. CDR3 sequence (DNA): TGCGCCAGCAGCCAAGACGCATATTCGCCTTCCACAGATACGCAGTATTTT.

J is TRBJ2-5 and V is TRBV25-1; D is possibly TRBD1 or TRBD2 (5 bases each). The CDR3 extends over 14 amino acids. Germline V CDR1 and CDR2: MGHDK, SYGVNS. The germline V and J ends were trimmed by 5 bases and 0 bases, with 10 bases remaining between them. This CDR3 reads CASSSGTDQETQYF. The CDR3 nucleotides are TGTGCCAGCAGTTCTGGGACGGACCAAGAGACCCAGTACTTC.

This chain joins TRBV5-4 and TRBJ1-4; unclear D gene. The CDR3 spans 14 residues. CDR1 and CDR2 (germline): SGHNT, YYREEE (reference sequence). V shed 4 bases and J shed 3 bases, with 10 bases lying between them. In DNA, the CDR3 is TGTGCCAGCAGCCCGGCCGGCCCTAATGAAAAACTGTTTTTT. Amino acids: CASSPAGPNEKLFF.

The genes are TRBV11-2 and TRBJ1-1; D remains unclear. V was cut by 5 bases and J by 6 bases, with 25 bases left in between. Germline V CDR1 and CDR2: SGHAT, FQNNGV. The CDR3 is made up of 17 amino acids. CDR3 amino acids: CASSPPTGLRRSAEAFF. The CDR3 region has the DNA TGTGCCAGCAGCCCCCCGACCGGGTTGAGACGTTCCGCTGAAGCTTTCTTT.

The CDR3 nucleotides read TGTGCCTGGGGACTAGCGGGAGATACCGGGGAGCTGTTTTTT. Translated: CAWGLAGDTGELFF. The V gene is TRBV30, the J gene TRBJ2-2, with 13 nucleotides matching TRBD2. Germline V gives CDR1 GTSNPN, CDR2 SVGIG (reference sequence). The junction had 2 bases not matched to a gene; V was cut back by 5 bases and J by 5 bases. CDR3 size: 14 residues.

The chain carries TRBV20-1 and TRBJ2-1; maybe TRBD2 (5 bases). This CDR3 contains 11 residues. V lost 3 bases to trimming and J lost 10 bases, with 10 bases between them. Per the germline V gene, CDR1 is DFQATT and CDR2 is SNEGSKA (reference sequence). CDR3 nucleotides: TGCAGTGCTAGCGCCACGGGGGAGCAGTTCTTC. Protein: CSASATGEQFF.

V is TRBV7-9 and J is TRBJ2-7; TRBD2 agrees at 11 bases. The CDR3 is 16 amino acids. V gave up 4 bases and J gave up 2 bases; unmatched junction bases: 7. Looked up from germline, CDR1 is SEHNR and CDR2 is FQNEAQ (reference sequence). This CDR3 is CASSSASGRFPYEQYF. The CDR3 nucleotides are TGTGCCAGCAGCTCCGCTAGCGGGAGGTTTCCCTACGAGCAGTACTTC.

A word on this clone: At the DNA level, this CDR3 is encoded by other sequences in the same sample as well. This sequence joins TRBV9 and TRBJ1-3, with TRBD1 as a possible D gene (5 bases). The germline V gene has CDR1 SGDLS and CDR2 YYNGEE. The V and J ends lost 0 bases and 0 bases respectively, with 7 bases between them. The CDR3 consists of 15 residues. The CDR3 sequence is CASSVGGSSGNTIYF. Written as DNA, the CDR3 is TGTGCCAGCAGCGTAGGGGGCAGCTCTGGAAACACCATATATTTT. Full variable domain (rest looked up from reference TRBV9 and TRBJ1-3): DSGVTQTPKHLITATGQRVTLRCSPRSGDLSVYWYQQSLDQGLQFLIQYYNGEERAKGNILERFSAQQFPDLHSELNLSSLELGDSALYFCASSVGGSSGNTIYFGEGSWLTVV.

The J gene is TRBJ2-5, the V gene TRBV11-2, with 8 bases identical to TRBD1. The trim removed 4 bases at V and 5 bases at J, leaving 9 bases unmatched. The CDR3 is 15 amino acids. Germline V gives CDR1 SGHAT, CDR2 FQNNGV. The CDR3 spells CASSSTGQGGETQYF. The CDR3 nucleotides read TGTGCCAGCAGCTCAACCGGACAGGGCGGCGAGACCCAGTACTTC. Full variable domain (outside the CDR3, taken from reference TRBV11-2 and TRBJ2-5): EAGVAQSPRYKIIEKRQSVAFWCNPISGHATLYWYQQILGQGPKLLIQFQNNGVVDDSQLPKDRFSAERLKGVDSTLKIQPAKLEDSAVYLCASSSTGQGGETQYFGPGTRLLVL.

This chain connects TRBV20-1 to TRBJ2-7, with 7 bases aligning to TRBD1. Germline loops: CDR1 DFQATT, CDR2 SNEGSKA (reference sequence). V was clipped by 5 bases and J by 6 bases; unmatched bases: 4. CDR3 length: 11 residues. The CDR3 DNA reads TGCAGTGCTGACAGGGCAGGCGAGCAGTACTTC. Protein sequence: CSADRAGEQYF.